This TCR beta chain is drawn from a study of shared clonotypes between healthy human individuals. Study context: Each donor's CD8 memory used one plate, CD8 naive two, each CD4 subset three.

Profiling relied on immunoSEQ multiplex PCR, and the TCRdb table lists in-frame clones only, not all of them. Among about 330,000 clones listed, roughly 84% were seen once. The donors, all of them Caucasian adults, lived in Nashville, Tennessee. This TCR derives from a man between 18 and 35 years old in good health. Sequencing was performed on memory CD8+ T cells sorted from blood. Subset denoted: CD45RO+ cells pooled with CCR7-negative TemRA cells.

This chain's CDR3 is CASSHPGYEQYF. In nucleotides, the CDR3 is TGTGCCAGCAGCCACCCGGGATACGAGCAGTACTTC. The chain combines TRBV13 with TRBJ2-7, with D tentatively TRBD2 (5 bases). V was trimmed by 5 bases and J by 4 bases, leaving 9 bases between them. Germline CDR1 reads PRHDT; CDR2 reads FYEKMQ (reference sequence). The CDR3 has 12 amino acids.